Listed below are T cell receptor beta chains from one sample, sequenced in a study of shared clonotypes between healthy human individuals. The repertoire was sequenced with immunoSEQ multiplex PCR; TCRdb's copy has only in-frame clones and lacks some. The sample consists of about 1.5 million clones, 95% to 99% of them appearing once. The sample was naive CD4+ T cells sorted from blood. All receptors come from a man aged 30-40 years in good health. Both conserved end residues are part of each CDR3. The D gene is left open where the match is weak. For some rows the clone size is stated as once, few or many, or as a class when expanded; others skip it.

abundance | j_gene | v_gene | d_gene | CDR3aa | CDR3nt
. | TRBJ1-5 | TRBV6-1 | . | CASSESGLSQAQHF | TGTGCCAGCAGTGAATCTGGCCTTAGTCAGGCCCAGCATTTT
once | TRBJ2-5 | TRBV7-6 | TRBD2 | CASSLAAGAQETQYF | TGTGCCAGCAGCTTAGCAGCGGGAGCCCAAGAGACCCAGTACTTC
. | TRBJ2-7 | TRBV2 | . | CASSNQGYEQYF | TGTGCCAGCAGTAATCAGGGCTACGAGCAGTACTTC
. | TRBJ2-7 | TRBV27 | . | CASSFTLPQRDEQYF | TGTGCCAGCAGTTTTACTCTCCCCCAACGCGACGAGCAGTACTTC
. | TRBJ2-2 | TRBV15 | . | CATSRDLLGTMNTGELFF | TGTGCCACCAGCAGAGATCTCTTAGGGACCATGAACACCGGGGAGCTGTTTTTT
. | TRBJ2-7 | TRBV20-1 | . | CSGHKTYEQYF | TGCAGTGGTCACAAGACCTACGAGCAGTACTTC
. | TRBJ1-4 | TRBV10-3 | TRBD1 | CAIGTDRATNEKLFF | TGTGCCATAGGGACAGACAGAGCAACTAATGAAAAACTGTTTTTT
. | TRBJ1-1 | TRBV29-1 | TRBD1 | CSVAGQGRTEAFF | TGCAGCGTTGCGGGACAGGGGAGGACTGAAGCTTTCTTT
. | TRBJ1-5 | TRBV19 | . | CASSIDWKGDQPQHF | TGTGCCAGTAGTATAGATTGGAAGGGGGATCAGCCCCAGCATTTT
. | TRBJ2-1 | TRBV9 | TRBD1 | CASSLRTGNYNEQFF | TGTGCCAGCAGCCTTCGGACAGGGAACTACAATGAGCAGTTCTTC
once | TRBJ2-1 | TRBV5-1 | . | CASSFRNNEQFF | TGCGCCAGCAGCTTTAGAAACAATGAGCAGTTCTTC
. | TRBJ2-2 | TRBV19 | TRBD1 | CASSIWAGQGSGELFF | TGTGCCAGTAGTATATGGGCCGGACAGGGGAGCGGGGAGCTGTTTTTT
once | TRBJ2-2 | TRBV28 | . | CASTHGRGELFF | TGTGCCAGTACCCACGGTCGGGGGGAGCTGTTTTTT
once | TRBJ2-3 | TRBV4-1 | TRBD2 | CASSQGLAGARGTDTQYF | TGCGCCAGCAGCCAGGGACTAGCGGGAGCTAGGGGCACAGATACGCAGTATTTT
. | TRBJ1-5 | TRBV2 | TRBD1 | CASKYDRGFEPQHF | TGTGCCAGCAAGTACGACAGGGGATTTGAGCCCCAGCATTTT
. | TRBJ2-7 | TRBV10-1 | . | CASSEMRAPRSYEQYF | TGCGCCAGCAGTGAGATGCGGGCCCCAAGATCCTACGAGCAGTACTTC
. | TRBJ2-1 | TRBV28 | TRBD1 | CASSYQGARNEQFF | TGTGCCAGCAGTTATCAGGGGGCGCGAAATGAGCAGTTCTTC
. | TRBJ2-1 | TRBV19 | TRBD2 | CASSILASGRHNEQFF | TGTGCCAGTAGTATTCTCGCTAGCGGGAGACATAATGAGCAGTTCTTC
. | TRBJ2-7 | TRBV9 | TRBD2 | CASSVVGREGDEQYF | TGTGCCAGCAGCGTAGTCGGGCGGGAGGGTGACGAGCAGTACTTC
. | TRBJ2-3 | TRBV5-1 | TRBD2 | CASSLDSGRTDTQYF | TGCGCCAGCAGCTTGGATAGCGGGAGGACAGATACGCAGTATTTT
. | TRBJ1-1 | TRBV5-1 | TRBD1 | CASSFERTGNTEAFF | TGCGCCAGCAGCTTCGAAAGGACAGGGAACACTGAAGCTTTCTTT
. | TRBJ2-7 | TRBV5-1 | TRBD2 | CASSLLAGGPYEQYF | TGCGCCAGCAGCTTGTTAGCGGGAGGGCCCTACGAGCAGTACTTC
. | TRBJ2-5 | TRBV9 | . | CASSVAGRETQYF | TGTGCCAGCAGCGTAGCCGGTCGAGAGACCCAGTACTTC
. | TRBJ2-3 | TRBV11-2 | . | CASSFVSTDTQYF | TGTGCCAGCAGCTTTGTCTCCACAGATACGCAGTATTTT
. | TRBJ2-1 | TRBV2 | . | CASSRDRNNEQFF | TGTGCCAGCAGCCGGGACCGCAACAATGAGCAGTTCTTC
. | TRBJ2-5 | TRBV7-9 | . | CASSVRDQGGPSVGETQYF | TGTGCCAGCAGCGTCCGGGACCAAGGTGGTCCGTCGGTTGGAGAGACCCAGTACTTC
. | TRBJ2-7 | TRBV5-8 | TRBD1 | CASSPGQSYEQYF | TGTGCCAGCAGCCCGGGACAGTCCTACGAGCAGTACTTC
. | TRBJ1-5 | TRBV5-1 | TRBD1 | CASSLGDRASNQPQHF | TGCGCCAGCAGCTTGGGGGACAGGGCTAGCAATCAGCCCCAGCATTTT
. | TRBJ2-1 | TRBV6-1 | . | CASSESRGSAVIRRWGNEQFF | TGTGCCAGCAGTGAATCGCGTGGGAGCGCAGTTATTCGACGTTGGGGCAATGAGCAGTTCTTC
. | TRBJ2-1 | TRBV7-7 | . | CASSPGSGIGRSYNEQFF | TGTGCCAGCAGCCCCGGGTCAGGTATCGGGAGATCCTACAATGAGCAGTTCTTC
. | TRBJ1-1 | TRBV2 | . | CASSVADQSEAFF | TGTGCCAGCAGCGTAGCAGACCAGAGTGAAGCTTTCTTT